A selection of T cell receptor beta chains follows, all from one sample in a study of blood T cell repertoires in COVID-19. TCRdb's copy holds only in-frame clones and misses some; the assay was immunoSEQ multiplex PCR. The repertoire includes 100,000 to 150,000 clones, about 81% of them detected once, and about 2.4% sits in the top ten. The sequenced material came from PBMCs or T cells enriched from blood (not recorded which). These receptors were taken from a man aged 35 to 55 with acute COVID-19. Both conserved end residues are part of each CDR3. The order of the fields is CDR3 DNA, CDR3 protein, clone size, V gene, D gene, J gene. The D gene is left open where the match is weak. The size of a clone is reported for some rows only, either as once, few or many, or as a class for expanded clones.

CDR3nt: TGTGCCAGCAGCTCTTCGATAATGAGTGAAGCTTTCTTT; CDR3aa: CASSSSIMSEAFF; abundance: NA; v_gene: TRBV28; d_gene: NA; j_gene: TRBJ1-1
CDR3nt: TGTGCCAGTTCGGACAGGACCAATTCACCCCTCCACTTT; CDR3aa: CASSDRTNSPLHF; abundance: NA; v_gene: TRBV19; d_gene: TRBD1; j_gene: TRBJ1-6
CDR3nt: TGTGCCAGCAGTGAATTGGCTAGCGGGGATACGCAGTATTTT; CDR3aa: CASSELASGDTQYF; abundance: few; v_gene: TRBV6-1; d_gene: TRBD2; j_gene: TRBJ2-3
CDR3nt: TGTGCCAGCAGTTTAATCGAGGGAACCGACAATGAGCAGTTCTTC; CDR3aa: CASSLIEGTDNEQFF; abundance: NA; v_gene: TRBV27; d_gene: NA; j_gene: TRBJ2-1
CDR3nt: TGCAGCGTTGAGGGACAGCAAGAGACCCAGTACTTC; CDR3aa: CSVEGQQETQYF; abundance: NA; v_gene: TRBV29-1; d_gene: TRBD1; j_gene: TRBJ2-5
CDR3nt: TGTGCCAGCAGCTTGGAGGGCGGGCTCGATGAGCAGTTCTTC; CDR3aa: CASSLEGGLDEQFF; abundance: NA; v_gene: TRBV5-4; d_gene: NA; j_gene: TRBJ2-1
CDR3nt: TGTGCCAGCAGTTTGGGGACACCCCAATACGAGCAGTACTTC; CDR3aa: CASSLGTPQYEQYF; abundance: NA; v_gene: TRBV28; d_gene: NA; j_gene: TRBJ2-7
CDR3nt: TGTGCCTGGAGTGTACTAGTAGGGGAGACCCAGTACTTC; CDR3aa: CAWSVLVGETQYF; abundance: NA; v_gene: TRBV30; d_gene: NA; j_gene: TRBJ2-5
CDR3nt: TGTGCCAGCAGTCAGAATGAGCAGTTCTTC; CDR3aa: CASSQNEQFF; abundance: NA; v_gene: TRBV2; d_gene: NA; j_gene: TRBJ2-1
CDR3nt: TGTGCCAGCAGGCCGGGACTAGCGGGAGGAGGCTATGAGCAGTTCTTC; CDR3aa: CASRPGLAGGGYEQFF; abundance: NA; v_gene: TRBV28; d_gene: TRBD2; j_gene: TRBJ2-1
CDR3nt: TGCAGCGTAATCCGGGACAGCAACACTGAAGCTTTCTTT; CDR3aa: CSVIRDSNTEAFF; abundance: NA; v_gene: TRBV29-1; d_gene: TRBD1; j_gene: TRBJ1-1
CDR3nt: TGCGCCAGCAGTGCTAGCGGGATGACAGATACGCAGTATTTT; CDR3aa: CASSASGMTDTQYF; abundance: NA; v_gene: TRBV10-2; d_gene: TRBD2; j_gene: TRBJ2-3
CDR3nt: TGTGCCAGCAGCTTAGACACAAACTATGGCTACACCTTC; CDR3aa: CASSLDTNYGYTF; abundance: NA; v_gene: TRBV7-3; d_gene: NA; j_gene: TRBJ1-2
CDR3nt: TGTGCCAGTAGTATAGGTCTAGCGGGAGTGGGGAATGAGCAGTTCTTC; CDR3aa: CASSIGLAGVGNEQFF; abundance: once; v_gene: TRBV19; d_gene: TRBD2; j_gene: TRBJ2-1
CDR3nt: TGTGCCAGCAGTTACTCTATAGGGGGTAACTACGAGCAGTACTTC; CDR3aa: CASSYSIGGNYEQYF; abundance: NA; v_gene: TRBV6-5; d_gene: NA; j_gene: TRBJ2-7
CDR3nt: TGTGCCAGCAGGAAGGAGGTTTCTGGAAACACCATATATTTT; CDR3aa: CASRKEVSGNTIYF; abundance: few; v_gene: TRBV2; d_gene: NA; j_gene: TRBJ1-3
CDR3nt: TGTGCCAGCAGCGGGGCTACGTACTCCTACGAGCAGTACTTC; CDR3aa: CASSGATYSYEQYF; abundance: NA; v_gene: TRBV5-6; d_gene: NA; j_gene: TRBJ2-7
CDR3nt: TGTGCCAGCAGCCAAGACAGGAATCAGCCCCAGCATTTT; CDR3aa: CASSQDRNQPQHF; abundance: NA; v_gene: TRBV5-6; d_gene: NA; j_gene: TRBJ1-5
CDR3nt: TGTGCCAGCAGTGCAAGACAGACGGATGGCTACACCTTC; CDR3aa: CASSARQTDGYTF; abundance: NA; v_gene: TRBV2; d_gene: NA; j_gene: TRBJ1-2
CDR3nt: TGTGCCAGCAGTGAACCGGAGACCCAGTACTTC; CDR3aa: CASSEPETQYF; abundance: NA; v_gene: TRBV2; d_gene: NA; j_gene: TRBJ2-5
CDR3nt: TGTGCCAGCTCTACGGACAGGGACCATGGCTACACCTTC; CDR3aa: CASSTDRDHGYTF; abundance: NA; v_gene: TRBV3-1/TRBV3-2; d_gene: TRBD1; j_gene: TRBJ1-2
CDR3nt: TGTGCCAGCAGTGAAAGAGACAGCGCTAACTATGGCTACACCTTC; CDR3aa: CASSERDSANYGYTF; abundance: NA; v_gene: TRBV2; d_gene: NA; j_gene: TRBJ1-2
CDR3nt: TGTGCCAGTAGTTCCAGGACAGGGTCTAATGAAAAACTGTTTTTT; CDR3aa: CASSSRTGSNEKLFF; abundance: few; v_gene: TRBV19; d_gene: TRBD1; j_gene: TRBJ1-4
CDR3nt: TGTGCCAGCAGCTTAGGCCCGCAGACGGGGACCCAGTACTTC; CDR3aa: CASSLGPQTGTQYF; abundance: NA; v_gene: TRBV7-2; d_gene: NA; j_gene: TRBJ2-5
CDR3nt: TGTGCCAGCAGCGAGGGACTAGCGGGGGGCACGCAGTATTTT; CDR3aa: CASSEGLAGGTQYF; abundance: NA; v_gene: TRBV2; d_gene: TRBD2; j_gene: TRBJ2-3
CDR3nt: TGTGCCAGCAGCTTCGGGACAGGGTCTACAAGTGAGCAGTTCTTC; CDR3aa: CASSFGTGSTSEQFF; abundance: NA; v_gene: TRBV7-2; d_gene: TRBD1; j_gene: TRBJ2-1
CDR3nt: TGTGCCAGCTCACCACAGGGGGCCGGGGACACTGAAGCTTTCTTT; CDR3aa: CASSPQGAGDTEAFF; abundance: NA; v_gene: TRBV18; d_gene: TRBD1; j_gene: TRBJ1-1